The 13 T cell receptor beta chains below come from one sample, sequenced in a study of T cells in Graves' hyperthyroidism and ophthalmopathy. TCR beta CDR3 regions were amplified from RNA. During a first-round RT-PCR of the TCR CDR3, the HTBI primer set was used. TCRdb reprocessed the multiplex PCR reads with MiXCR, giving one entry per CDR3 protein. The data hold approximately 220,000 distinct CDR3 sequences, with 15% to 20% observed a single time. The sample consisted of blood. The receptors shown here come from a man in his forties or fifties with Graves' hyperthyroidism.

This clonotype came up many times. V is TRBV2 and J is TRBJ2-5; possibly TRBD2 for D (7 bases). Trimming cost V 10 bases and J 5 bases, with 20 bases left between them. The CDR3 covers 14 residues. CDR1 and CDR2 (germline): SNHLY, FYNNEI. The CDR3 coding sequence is TGTGCCACCAGAGGGGGGGCCCTATGGGAGACCCAGTACTTC. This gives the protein CATRGGALWETQYF.

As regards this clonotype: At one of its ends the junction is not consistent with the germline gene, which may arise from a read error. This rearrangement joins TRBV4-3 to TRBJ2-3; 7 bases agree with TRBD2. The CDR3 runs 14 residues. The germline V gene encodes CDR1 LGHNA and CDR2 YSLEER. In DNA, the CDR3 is TGCGCCAGCACCCAAGAGTGGCGGGGGAATACGCAGTATTTT. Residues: CASTQEWRGNTQYF.

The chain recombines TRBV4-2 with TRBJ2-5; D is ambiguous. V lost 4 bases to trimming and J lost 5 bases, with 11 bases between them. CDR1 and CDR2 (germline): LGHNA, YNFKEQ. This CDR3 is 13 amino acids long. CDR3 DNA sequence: TGTGCCAGCAGCCGGCTAGTTCGCGAGACCCAGTACTTC. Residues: CASSRLVRETQYF.

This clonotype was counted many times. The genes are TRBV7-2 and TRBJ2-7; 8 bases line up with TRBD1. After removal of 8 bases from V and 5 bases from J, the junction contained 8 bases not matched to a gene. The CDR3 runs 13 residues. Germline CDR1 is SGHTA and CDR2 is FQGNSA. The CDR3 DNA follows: TGTGCCAGCGGAGGGGACAGGTTAAACGAGCAGTACTTC. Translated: CASGGDRLNEQYF. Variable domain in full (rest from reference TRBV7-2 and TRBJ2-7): GAGVSQSPSNKVTEKGKDVELRCDPISGHTALYWYRQSLGQGLEFLIYFQGNSAPDKSGLPSDRFSAERTGGSVSTLTIQRTQQEDSAVYLCASGGDRLNEQYFGPGTRLTVT.

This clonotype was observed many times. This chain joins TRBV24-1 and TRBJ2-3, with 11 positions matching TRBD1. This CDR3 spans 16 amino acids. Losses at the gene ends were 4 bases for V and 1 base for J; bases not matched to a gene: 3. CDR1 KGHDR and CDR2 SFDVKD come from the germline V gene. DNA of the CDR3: TGTGCCACCAGTGACTCGGGACAGGGGGGCACAGATACGCAGTATTTT. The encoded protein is CATSDSGQGGTDTQYF.

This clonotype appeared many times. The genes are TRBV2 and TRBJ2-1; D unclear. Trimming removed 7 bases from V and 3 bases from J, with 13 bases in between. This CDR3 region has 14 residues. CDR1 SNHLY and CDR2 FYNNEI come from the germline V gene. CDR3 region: CASTPARVYNEQFF. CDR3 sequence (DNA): TGTGCCAGCACTCCAGCAAGAGTCTACAATGAGCAGTTCTTC. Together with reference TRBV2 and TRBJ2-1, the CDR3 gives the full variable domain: EPEVTQTPSHQVTQMGQEVILRCVPISNHLYFYWYRQILGQKVEFLVSFYNNEISEKSEIFDDQFSVERPDGSNFTLKIRSTKLEDSAMYFCASTPARVYNEQFFGPGTRLTVL.

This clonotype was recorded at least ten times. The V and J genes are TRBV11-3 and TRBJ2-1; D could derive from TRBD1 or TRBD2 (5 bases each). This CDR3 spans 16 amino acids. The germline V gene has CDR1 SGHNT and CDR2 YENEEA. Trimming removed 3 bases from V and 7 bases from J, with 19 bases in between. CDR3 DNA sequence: TGTGCCAGCAGCTTGGAAGGGGACGCTGCTAGGAATGAGCAGTTCTTC. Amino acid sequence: CASSLEGDAARNEQFF.

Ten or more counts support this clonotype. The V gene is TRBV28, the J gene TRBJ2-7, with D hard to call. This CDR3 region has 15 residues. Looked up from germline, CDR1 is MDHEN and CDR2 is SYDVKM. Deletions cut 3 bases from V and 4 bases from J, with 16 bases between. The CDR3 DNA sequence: TGTGCCAGCAGTTTGGGGTCAGCTGCCTCATACGAGCAGTACTTC. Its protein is CASSLGSAASYEQYF.

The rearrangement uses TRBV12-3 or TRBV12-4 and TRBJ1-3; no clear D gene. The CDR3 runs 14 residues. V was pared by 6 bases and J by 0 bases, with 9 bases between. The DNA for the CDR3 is TGTGCCAGCAGCCTTTGGGGCTCTGGAAACACCATATATTTT. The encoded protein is CASSLWGSGNTIYF.

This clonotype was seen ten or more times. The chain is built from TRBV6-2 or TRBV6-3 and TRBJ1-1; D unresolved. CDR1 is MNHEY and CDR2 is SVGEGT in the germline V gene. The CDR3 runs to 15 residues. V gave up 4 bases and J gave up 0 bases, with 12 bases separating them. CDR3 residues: CASSWQATLNTEAFF. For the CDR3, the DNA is TGTGCCAGCAGTTGGCAAGCAACCTTGAACACTGAAGCTTTCTTT.

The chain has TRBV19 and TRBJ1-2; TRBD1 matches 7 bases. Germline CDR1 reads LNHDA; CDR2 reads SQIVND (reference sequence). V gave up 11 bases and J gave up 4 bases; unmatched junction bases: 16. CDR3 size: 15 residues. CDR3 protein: CASQGGRDGSYGYTF. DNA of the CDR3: TGTGCCTCCCAAGGGGGCAGAGATGGGAGCTATGGCTACACCTTC. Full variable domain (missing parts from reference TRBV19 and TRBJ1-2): DGGITQSPKYLFRKEGQNVTLSCEQNLNHDAMYWYRQDPGQGLRLIYYSQIVNDFQKGDIAEGYSVSREKKESFPLTVTSAQKNPTAFYLCASQGGRDGSYGYTFGSGTRLTVV.

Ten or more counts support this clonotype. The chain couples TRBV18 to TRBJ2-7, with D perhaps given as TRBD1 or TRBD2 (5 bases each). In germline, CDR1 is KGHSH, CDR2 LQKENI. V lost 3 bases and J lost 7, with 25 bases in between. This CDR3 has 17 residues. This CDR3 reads CASSPLAWTGTLGEQYF. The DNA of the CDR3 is TGTGCCAGCTCACCCCTGGCTTGGACCGGGACCCTGGGAGAGCAGTACTTC.

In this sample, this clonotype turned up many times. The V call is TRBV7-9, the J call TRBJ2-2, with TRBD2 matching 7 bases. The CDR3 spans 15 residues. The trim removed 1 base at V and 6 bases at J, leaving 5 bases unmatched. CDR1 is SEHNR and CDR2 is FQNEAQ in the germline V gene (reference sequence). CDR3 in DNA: TGTGCCAGCAGCTTAGGGGAGGGACGCGCCGGGGAGCTGTTTTTT. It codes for CASSLGEGRAGELFF. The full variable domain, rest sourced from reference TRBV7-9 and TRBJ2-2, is DTGVSQNPRHKITKRGQNVTFRCDPISEHNRLYWYRQTLGQGPEFLTYFQNEAQLEKSRLLSDRFSAERPKGSFSTLEIQRTEQGDSAMYLCASSLGEGRAGELFFGEGSRLTVL.